This entry describes one T cell receptor (beta chain). The antigen it recognizes is unknown. No much larger clone is present one base from it, and per-base qualities are unavailable. The data were taken from a study of CDR3 diversity in severe acne (dated by TCRdb to between 2017 and 2020). From a lookup of the germline V gene, CDR1 and CDR2 are SGHRS and YFSETQ. Including cysteine and phenylalanine, the CDR3 has 15 amino acids. Here the CDR3 DNA is all that survives: 45 bases in frame from base 1. The V end loses 4 bases and the J end loses 6 bases, and a stretch of 20 bases separates them. The method behind the library was PCR. TCRdb names Illumina HiSeq 2000 as the instrument used. Using fastp trimming at Q25 and MiXCR clonotype assembly, TCRdb reanalyzed the public sequencing data and kept in-frame beta chains. One record per CDR3 amino acid sequence lists the most common genes and DNA. The sample has approximately 90,000 distinct CDR3 sequences on record, 48% of them singletons. The top ten constitute over 9.5% of the sample.

The chain couples TRBV5-1 to TRBJ2-7, with TRBD1 tentatively as D gene (6 bases match). The receptor was isolated from a male donor in good health, serving as a control. The source material was blood. The CDR3 here reads CASSPGVNREIEQYF. The sequence in DNA is TGCGCCAGCAGCCCAGGTGTCAACAGGGAAATCGAGCAGTACTTC.